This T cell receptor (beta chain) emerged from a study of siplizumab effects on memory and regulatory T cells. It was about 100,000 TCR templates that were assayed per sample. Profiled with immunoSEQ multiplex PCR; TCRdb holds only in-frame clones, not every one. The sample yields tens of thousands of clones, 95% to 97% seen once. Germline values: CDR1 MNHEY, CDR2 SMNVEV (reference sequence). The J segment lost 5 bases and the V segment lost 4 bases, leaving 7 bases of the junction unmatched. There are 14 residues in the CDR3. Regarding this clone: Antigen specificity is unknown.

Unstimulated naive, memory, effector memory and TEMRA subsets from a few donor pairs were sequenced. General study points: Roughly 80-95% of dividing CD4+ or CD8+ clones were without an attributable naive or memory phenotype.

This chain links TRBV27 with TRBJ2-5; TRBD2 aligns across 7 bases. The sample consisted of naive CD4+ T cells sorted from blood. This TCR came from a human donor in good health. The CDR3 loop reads CASSSRLARETQYF. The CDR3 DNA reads TGTGCCAGCAGTTCCCGACTAGCTAGGGAGACCCAGTACTTC.